This entry describes one TCR beta chain. Antigen specificity is unknown. This sample was included in a study of cytomegalovirus exposure and HLA in healthy donors. PCR primers comprised 60 Vbeta and 13 Jbeta primers. TCRdb's copy holds only in-frame clones and misses some; the assay was immunoSEQ multiplex PCR. Of around 140,000 clones in the sample, more than 75% are singletons; the top ten hold 8.1%. Study observations and caveats: The study recorded 164 TCR beta chains that were cytomegalovirus-associated.

Germline V CDR1 and CDR2: MDHEN, SYDVKM. The V end lost 3 bases, the J end lost 4 bases, and 7 bases lay between the germline ends. The CDR3 has 13 amino acids. This chain joins TRBV28 and TRBJ1-5, with D hard to call. The sample was PBMCs. The TCR sequence derives from a woman aged 50 to 65 in good health and CMV-seropositive. The CDR3 DNA reads as TGTGCCAGCAGTTTTTCCGTTAATCAGCCCCAGCATTTT. Its translation: CASSFSVNQPQHF.